One and the same sample provided the 19 T cell receptor beta chains below, sequenced in a study of blood T cell repertoires in COVID-19. The data were produced by immunoSEQ multiplex PCR, yet TCRdb's version contains in-frame clones alone and is incomplete. The sample carries about 40,000 clones, about 88% recorded once. The specimen was peripheral blood. The receptor source for this set is a human donor in a cohort sampled during active COVID-19.

This clone has a single count. The rearrangement links TRBV7-9 to TRBJ2-5, with a tentative D call TRBD1 (6 bases). This CDR3 has 14 amino acids. Germline V gene data show CDR1 as SEHNR and CDR2 as FQNEAQ (reference sequence). The ends were cut back, 5 bases at V and 1 base at J, with 11 bases in the middle. The DNA for the CDR3 is TGTGCCAGCAGCCATCCAGGGGTCCAAGAGACCCAGTACTTC. Its translation is CASSHPGVQETQYF.

Points on this clone: At one of its ends the junction is not consistent with the germline gene, which may arise from a read error. The chain employs TRBV7-8 and TRBJ2-3; TRBD2 agrees at 10 bases. The CDR3 covers 17 residues. Germline CDR1 SGHVS, CDR2 FQNEAQ. The CDR3 protein is CASSIAYSGGSTDTQYF. The CDR3 DNA follows: TGTGCCAGCAGCATAGCCTATAGCGGGGGGAGCACAGATACGCAGTATTTT.

The chain is built from TRBV9 and TRBJ2-1, with 9 bases fitting TRBD2. V lost 0 bases to trimming and J lost 7 bases; unmatched junction nucleotides: 5. Germline lookup yields CDR1 SGDLS and CDR2 YYNGEE. The CDR3 covers 15 residues. CDR3: CASSVGGGAGNEQFF. The CDR3 bases are TGTGCCAGCAGCGTAGGCGGGGGGGCCGGGAATGAGCAGTTCTTC.

The chain combines TRBV5-8 with TRBJ1-2; 8 positions match TRBD1. The CDR3 is made up of 13 amino acids. The V gene end was trimmed by 0 bases and the J gene end by 8 bases; junction bases not matched to a gene: 3. CDR1 is SGHTS and CDR2 is YDEGEE in the germline V gene. CDR3 DNA sequence: TGTGCCAGCAGCTTGGCAGGGGGCTACGGCTACACCTTC. As protein: CASSLAGGYGYTF.

This clone appeared once. The CDR3 nucleotides are TGTGCCAGCAGCGTAGGACAGGGAGAGTATGGCTACACCTTC. This sequence encodes CASSVGQGEYGYTF. This rearrangement joins TRBV9 to TRBJ1-2; 7 bases fit TRBD1. The CDR3 loop spans 14 amino acids. Germline-derived CDR1 and CDR2 are SGDLS and YYNGEE. The ends lost 0 bases at V and 5 bases at J; junction bases unmatched: 4. Variable domain in full (rest from reference TRBV9 and TRBJ1-2): DSGVTQTPKHLITATGQRVTLRCSPRSGDLSVYWYQQSLDQGLQFLIQYYNGEERAKGNILERFSAQQFPDLHSELNLSSLELGDSALYFCASSVGQGEYGYTFGSGTRLTVV.

The sample holds one count of this clone. V and J are TRBV5-1 and TRBJ2-3; tentative D call: TRBD1 (5 bases). Germline CDR1 and CDR2: SGHRS and YFSETQ. Trimming left V 0 bases short and J 4 bases short, with 12 bases between. The length of the CDR3 is 15 residues. The CDR3 protein is CASSLEQFRADTQYF. The CDR3 DNA follows: TGCGCCAGCAGCTTGGAGCAGTTCAGGGCAGATACGCAGTATTTT.

The J gene is TRBJ1-2, the V gene TRBV10-2; possibly TRBD1 for D (5 bases). Trimming took 2 bases from V and 6 from J, leaving 16 bases between them. This CDR3 spans 15 amino acids. Germline CDR1 WSHSY, CDR2 SAAADI. CDR3 residues: CASSETARGGDGYTF. CDR3 DNA sequence: TGCGCCAGCAGTGAGACAGCGAGGGGAGGGGATGGCTACACCTTC.

This chain connects TRBV5-1 to TRBJ2-1, with 9 positions matching TRBD2. Germline CDR1 and CDR2: SGHRS and YFSETQ. The CDR3 runs to 17 residues. Trimming at V came to 0 bases and at J to 2 bases, leaving 6 bases not matched to a gene. The CDR3, as DNA: TGCGCCAGCAGCTTGGCGCGCGGGGGGGCCCCCTACAATGAGCAGTTCTTC. Protein sequence: CASSLARGGAPYNEQFF.

This clone was picked up one time. CDR3 region: CASSQAGGNTGELFF. The CDR3 DNA reads as TGCGCCAGCAGCCAAGCGGGGGGGAACACCGGGGAGCTGTTTTTT. This chain connects TRBV4-1 to TRBJ2-2; 7 bases agree with TRBD2. V lost 1 base, J lost 1 base, and 0 bases stayed unmatched. This CDR3 is 15 amino acids long. Germline CDR1 MGHRA, CDR2 YSYEKL.

This chain links TRBV5-1 with TRBJ2-5; 8 bases line up with TRBD1. V was pared by 0 bases and J by 5 bases, with 6 bases of the junction left unmatched. The germline V gene has CDR1 SGHRS and CDR2 YFSETQ. There are 15 residues in the CDR3. This CDR3 is CASSLAGGAGETQYF. CDR3 DNA sequence: TGCGCCAGCAGCTTGGCAGGGGGCGCGGGGGAGACCCAGTACTTC.

The V call is TRBV4-1, the J call TRBJ2-7; D is perhaps TRBD1 (6 bases). The germline gives CDR1 MGHRA, CDR2 YSYEKL. V was cut by 1 base and J by 2 bases, with 9 bases left in between. The CDR3 length is 14 residues. CDR3 nucleotide sequence: TGCGCCAGCAGCCAAGCACAGGGAGCCTACGAGCAGTACTTC. This translates into CASSQAQGAYEQYF.

The CDR3 coding sequence is TGTGCCAGTAGTAAACGACGTGACAGGGGATGGGCCAACGTCCTGACTTTC. Protein sequence: CASSKRRDRGWANVLTF. The gene calls are TRBV19 and TRBJ2-6; TRBD1 aligns across 8 bases. The V segment lost 4 bases and the J segment 5 bases; nucleotides outside the gene matches: 10. Germline-derived CDR1 and CDR2 are LNHDA and SQIVND (reference sequence). The CDR3 totals 17 residues.

The gene calls are TRBV19 and TRBJ1-3; D gene uncertain. The CDR3 spans 12 residues. Germline V gene lookup returns CDR1 LNHDA and CDR2 SQIVND (reference sequence). In nucleotides, the CDR3 is TGTGCTACCCCCAGAGGTGGAAACACCATATATTTT. This encodes CATPRGGNTIYF.

This clone has just one count. The chain uses TRBV11-2 and TRBJ1-5; tentatively, D is TRBD1 (5 bases). Germline V CDR1 and CDR2: SGHAT, FQNNGV. The V and J ends lost 2 bases and 7 bases respectively, with 15 bases between them. The CDR3 has 15 residues. The chain's CDR3 is CASSLSAGEGQPQHF. The CDR3 DNA reads TGTGCCAGCAGCTTATCGGCGGGGGAGGGGCAGCCCCAGCATTTT.

The rearrangement links TRBV3-1 (or the pseudogene TRBV3-2) to TRBJ2-7, with TRBD2 identical over 10 bases. The CDR3 totals 15 residues. V dropped 5 bases and J dropped 4; count of bases not matched to a gene: 8. Germline V gene lookup returns CDR1 LGHDT and CDR2 YNNKEL (reference sequence). The CDR3 DNA reads TGTGCCAGCAGCGACGGTCGAGCGGGGGGGTACGAGCAGTACTTC. Translation gives CASSDGRAGGYEQYF.

This chain joins TRBV10-3 and TRBJ1-5, with D tentatively TRBD1 (6 bases). The CDR3 totals 13 residues. Germline values: CDR1 ENHRY, CDR2 SYGVKD. The ends were cut back, 7 bases at V and 7 bases at J, with 14 bases in the middle. DNA of the CDR3: TGTGCCATCACGCAGGGGATGTGGCAGCCCCAGCATTTT. It encodes CAITQGMWQPQHF.

The chain joins TRBV18 to TRBJ2-2; the match to TRBD1 covers 9 bases. V shed 1 base and J 8 bases; nucleotides not matched to a gene: 8. Germline CDR1 reads KGHSH; CDR2 reads LQKENI. The CDR3 has 16 residues. The CDR3 sequence: CASSPQSDRGSGELFF. CDR3 nucleotide sequence: TGTGCCAGCTCACCACAGTCGGACAGGGGATCGGGGGAGCTGTTTTTT. Supplemented by reference TRBV18 and TRBJ2-2, the full variable domain reads NAGVMQNPRHLVRRRGQEARLRCSPMKGHSHVYWYRQLPEEGLKFMVYLQKENIIDESGMPKERFSAEFPKEGPSILRIQQVVRGDSAAYFCASSPQSDRGSGELFFGEGSRLTVL.

The chain recombines TRBV4-2 with TRBJ1-2; 8 nucleotides match TRBD1. CDR3 size: 16 residues. Per the germline V gene, CDR1 is LGHNA and CDR2 is YNFKEQ. The J segment lost 7 bases and the V segment lost 0 bases, leaving 10 bases of the junction unmatched. The CDR3 DNA reads TGTGCCAGCAGCCAAGACCCTGGACAGGGTCTGAGTGGCTACACCTTC. It encodes CASSQDPGQGLSGYTF.

The V gene is TRBV13, the J gene TRBJ1-2; 7 bases line up with TRBD1. V shed 4 bases and J 4 bases; nucleotides not matched to a gene: 9. CDR3 size: 15 residues. CDR1 and CDR2 (germline): PRHDT, FYEKMQ (reference sequence). The CDR3 DNA sequence: TGTGCCAGCAGCTCCTCCCGGGACAGTGTCTATGGCTACACCTTC. It codes for CASSSSRDSVYGYTF.